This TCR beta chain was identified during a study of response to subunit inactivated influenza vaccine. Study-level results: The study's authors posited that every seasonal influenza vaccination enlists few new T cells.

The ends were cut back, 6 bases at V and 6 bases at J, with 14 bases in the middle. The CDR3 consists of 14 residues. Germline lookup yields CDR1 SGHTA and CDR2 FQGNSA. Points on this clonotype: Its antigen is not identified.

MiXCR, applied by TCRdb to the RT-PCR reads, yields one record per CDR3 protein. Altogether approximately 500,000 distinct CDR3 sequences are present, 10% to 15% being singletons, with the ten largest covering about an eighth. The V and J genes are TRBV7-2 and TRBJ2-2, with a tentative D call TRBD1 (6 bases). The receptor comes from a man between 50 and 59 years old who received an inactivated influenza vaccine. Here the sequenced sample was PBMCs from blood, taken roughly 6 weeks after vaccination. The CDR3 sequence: CASRYAQGPGELFF. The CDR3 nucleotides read TGTGCCAGCAGATACGCACAGGGCCCCGGGGAGCTGTTTTTT.